This TCR beta chain was obtained from a study of cytomegalovirus exposure and HLA in healthy donors. Study-level background: It was reported in a later analysis that the same platform had been used for the 120 or so validation repertoires as for the 666 first-cohort repertoires. Points from the study as a whole: Reported results showed that the classifier diagnosed cytomegalovirus status with high specificity and sensitivity. The study listed 164 cytomegalovirus-associated TCR beta chains. The study found most TCR sequences rare, yet found some public TCRs in many donors.

The V gene's germline CDR1 is GTSNPN and CDR2 SVGIG (reference sequence). V lost 2 bases and J lost 0, with 14 bases in between. This CDR3 comprises 16 residues. With respect to this clone: Its antigen is still unknown.

TCRdb's table, derived via immunoSEQ multiplex PCR, lists solely in-frame clones and lacks some. Of 65,000 to 85,000 clones in the sample, about 95% were seen once. This receptor was obtained from a woman between 18 and 29 years old in good health and CMV-seronegative. Material: PBMCs. This chain links TRBV30 with TRBJ2-1, with a weak D call TRBD2 (5 bases). The CDR3 DNA follows: TGTGCCTGGAGTTTAGGACTCCTTAGCTCCTACAATGAGCAGTTCTTC. It translates to CAWSLGLLSSYNEQFF.